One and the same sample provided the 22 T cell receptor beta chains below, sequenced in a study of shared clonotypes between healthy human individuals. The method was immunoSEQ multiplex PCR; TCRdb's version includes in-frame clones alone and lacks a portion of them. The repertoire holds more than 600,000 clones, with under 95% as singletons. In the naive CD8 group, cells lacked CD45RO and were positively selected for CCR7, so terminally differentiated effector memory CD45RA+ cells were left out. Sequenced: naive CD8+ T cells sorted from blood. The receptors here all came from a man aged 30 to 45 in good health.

The CDR3 sequence: CASSLIEDRGLHGYTF. In DNA, the CDR3 is TGTGCCAGCAGCCTTATTGAGGACAGGGGTCTTCATGGCTACACCTTC. The genes are TRBV28 and TRBJ1-2, with 9 bases aligning to TRBD1. V was pared by 6 bases and J by 6 bases, with 14 bases of the junction left unmatched. The CDR3 is made up of 16 amino acids. CDR1 and CDR2 (germline): MDHEN, SYDVKM.

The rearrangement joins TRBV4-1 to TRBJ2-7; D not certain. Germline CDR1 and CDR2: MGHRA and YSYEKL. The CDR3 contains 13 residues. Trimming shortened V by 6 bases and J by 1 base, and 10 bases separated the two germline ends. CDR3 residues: CASSETASYEQYF. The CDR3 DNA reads TGCGCCAGCAGTGAAACAGCATCCTACGAGCAGTACTTC.

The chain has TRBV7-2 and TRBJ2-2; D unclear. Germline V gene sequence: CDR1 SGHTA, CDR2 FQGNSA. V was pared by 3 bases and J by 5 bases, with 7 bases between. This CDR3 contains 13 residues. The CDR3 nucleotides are TGTGCCAGCAGCTTTTCCAATACCGGGGAGCTGTTTTTT. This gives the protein CASSFSNTGELFF.

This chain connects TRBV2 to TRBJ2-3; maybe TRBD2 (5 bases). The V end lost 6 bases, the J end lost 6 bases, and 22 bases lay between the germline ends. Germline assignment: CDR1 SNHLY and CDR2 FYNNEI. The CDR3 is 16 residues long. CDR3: CASRNLEGRAPDTQYF. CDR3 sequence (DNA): TGTGCCAGCAGGAACCTCGAGGGAAGAGCCCCCGATACGCAGTATTTT.

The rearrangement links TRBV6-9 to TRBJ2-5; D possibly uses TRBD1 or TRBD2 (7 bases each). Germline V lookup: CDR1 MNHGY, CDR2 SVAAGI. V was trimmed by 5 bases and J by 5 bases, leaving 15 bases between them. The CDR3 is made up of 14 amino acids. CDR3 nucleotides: TGTGCCAGCAGTGCCCAGGGGGGGATGGAGACCCAGTACTTC. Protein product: CASSAQGGMETQYF.

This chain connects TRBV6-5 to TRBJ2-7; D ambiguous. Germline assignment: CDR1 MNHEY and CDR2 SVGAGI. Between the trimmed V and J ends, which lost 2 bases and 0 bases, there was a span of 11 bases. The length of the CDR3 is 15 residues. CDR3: CASSYGQASSYEQYF. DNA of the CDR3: TGTGCCAGCAGTTACGGCCAAGCTAGCTCCTACGAGCAGTACTTC.

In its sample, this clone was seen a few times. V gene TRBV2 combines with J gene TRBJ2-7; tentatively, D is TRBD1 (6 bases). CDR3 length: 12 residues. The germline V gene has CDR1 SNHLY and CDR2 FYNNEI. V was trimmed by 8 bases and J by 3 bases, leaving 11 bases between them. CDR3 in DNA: TGTGCCAGCCAGGGGTCCGTCTACGAGCAGTACTTC. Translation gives CASQGSVYEQYF.

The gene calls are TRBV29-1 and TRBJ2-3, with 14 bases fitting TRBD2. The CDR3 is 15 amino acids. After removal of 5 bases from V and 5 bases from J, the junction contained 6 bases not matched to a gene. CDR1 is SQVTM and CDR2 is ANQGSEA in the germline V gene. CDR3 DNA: TGCAGCGTTAAAGGGACTAGCGGGAGTATAGATACGCAGTATTTT. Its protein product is CSVKGTSGSIDTQYF.

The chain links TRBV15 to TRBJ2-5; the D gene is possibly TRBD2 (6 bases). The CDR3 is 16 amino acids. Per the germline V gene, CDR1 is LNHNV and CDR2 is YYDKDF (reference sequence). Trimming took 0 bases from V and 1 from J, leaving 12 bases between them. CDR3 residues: CATSREFGRLQETQYF. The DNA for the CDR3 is TGTGCCACCAGCAGAGAGTTTGGGAGGCTCCAAGAGACCCAGTACTTC.

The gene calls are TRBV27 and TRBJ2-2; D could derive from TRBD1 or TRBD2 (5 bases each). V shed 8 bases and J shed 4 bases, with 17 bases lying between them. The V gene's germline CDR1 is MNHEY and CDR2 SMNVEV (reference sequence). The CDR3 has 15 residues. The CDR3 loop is CASCVWDPSTGELFF. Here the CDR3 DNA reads TGTGCCAGCTGCGTATGGGACCCAAGCACCGGGGAGCTGTTTTTT.

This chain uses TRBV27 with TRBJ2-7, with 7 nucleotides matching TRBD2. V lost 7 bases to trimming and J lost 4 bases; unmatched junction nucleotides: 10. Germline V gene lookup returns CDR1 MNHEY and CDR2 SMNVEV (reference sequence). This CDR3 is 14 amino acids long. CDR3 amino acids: CASIGGGDTYEQYF. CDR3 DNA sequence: TGTGCCAGCATTGGGGGAGGGGATACTTACGAGCAGTACTTC.

The CDR3 bases are TGTGCCAGCCTCCGGTTGGGCCGGGAGCTGTTTTTT. It is translated as CASLRLGRELFF. The genes are TRBV9 and TRBJ2-2, with D hard to call. V lost 7 bases and J 9 bases, leaving 13 bases between the germline ends. Germline-derived CDR1 and CDR2 are SGDLS and YYNGEE. The length of the CDR3 is 12 residues.

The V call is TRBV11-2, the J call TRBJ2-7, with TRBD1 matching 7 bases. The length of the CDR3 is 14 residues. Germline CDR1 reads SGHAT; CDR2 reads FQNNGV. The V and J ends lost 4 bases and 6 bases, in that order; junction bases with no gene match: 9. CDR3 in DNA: TGTGCCAGCAGCTCGACCGGGACAGTGGGCGAGCAGTACTTC. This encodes CASSSTGTVGEQYF.

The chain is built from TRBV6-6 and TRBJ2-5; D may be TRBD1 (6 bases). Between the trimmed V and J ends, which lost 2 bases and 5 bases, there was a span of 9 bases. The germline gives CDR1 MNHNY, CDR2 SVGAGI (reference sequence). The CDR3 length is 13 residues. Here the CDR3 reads CASSYGGEETQYF. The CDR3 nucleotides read TGTGCCAGCAGTTACGGGGGCGAGGAGACCCAGTACTTC.

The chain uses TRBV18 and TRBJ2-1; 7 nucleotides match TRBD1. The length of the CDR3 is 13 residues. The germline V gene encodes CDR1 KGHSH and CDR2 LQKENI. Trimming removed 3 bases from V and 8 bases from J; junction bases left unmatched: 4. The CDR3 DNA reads TGTGCCAGCTCACCCGAGGGGGCCCATGAGCAGTTCTTC. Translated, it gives CASSPEGAHEQFF.

The CDR3 DNA is TGTGCCAGCAGTGAAACGGGGACAGGGGGCTGGGATAATGAAAAACTGTTTTTT. It is translated as CASSETGTGGWDNEKLFF. This rearrangement joins TRBV2 to TRBJ1-4, with 12 bases that match TRBD1. Germline V gene data show CDR1 as SNHLY and CDR2 as FYNNEI. This CDR3 region has 18 residues. V lost 2 bases and J lost 4; bases outside the gene matches: 8.

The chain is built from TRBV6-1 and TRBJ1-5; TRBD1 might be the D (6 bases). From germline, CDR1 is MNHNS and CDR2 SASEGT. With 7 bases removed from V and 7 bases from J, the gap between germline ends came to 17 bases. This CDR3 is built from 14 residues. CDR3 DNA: TGTGCCAGCAACTTGAGGACAGACTCACAGCCCCAGCATTTT. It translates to CASNLRTDSQPQHF.

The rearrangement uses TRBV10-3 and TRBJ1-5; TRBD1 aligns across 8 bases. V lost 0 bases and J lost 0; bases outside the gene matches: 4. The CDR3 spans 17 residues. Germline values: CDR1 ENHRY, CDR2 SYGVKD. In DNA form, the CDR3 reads TGTGCCATCAGTGAGTCCGGGACAGGTCTTAGCAATCAGCCCCAGCATTTT. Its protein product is CAISESGTGLSNQPQHF.

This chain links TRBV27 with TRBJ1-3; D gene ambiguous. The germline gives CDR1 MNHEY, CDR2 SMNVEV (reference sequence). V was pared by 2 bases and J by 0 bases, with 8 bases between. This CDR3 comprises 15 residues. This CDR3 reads CASSLAASSGNTIYF. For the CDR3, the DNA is TGTGCCAGCAGTTTAGCAGCGAGCTCTGGAAACACCATATATTTT.

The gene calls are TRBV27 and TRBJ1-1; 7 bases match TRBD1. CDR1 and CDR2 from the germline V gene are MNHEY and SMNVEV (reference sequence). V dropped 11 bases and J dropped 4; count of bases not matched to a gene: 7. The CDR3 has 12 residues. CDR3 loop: CAVRGPGTEAFF. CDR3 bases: TGTGCCGTGAGGGGGCCGGGCACTGAAGCTTTCTTT.

The CDR3 DNA reads TGCGCCAGCAGCCTGATCGCGGCTAGCGGACCGAATGAGCAGTTCTTC. Its protein product is CASSLIAASGPNEQFF. V and J are TRBV4-1 and TRBJ2-1; 7 bases are a match to TRBD2. The CDR3 covers 16 residues. Germline CDR1 is MGHRA and CDR2 is YSYEKL. V dropped 4 bases and J dropped 7; count of bases not matched to a gene: 13.

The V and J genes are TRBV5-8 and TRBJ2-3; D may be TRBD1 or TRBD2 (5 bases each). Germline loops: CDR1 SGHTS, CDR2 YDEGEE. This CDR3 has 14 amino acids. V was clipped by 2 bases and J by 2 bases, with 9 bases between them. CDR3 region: CASSFRGDTDTQYF. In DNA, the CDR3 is TGTGCCAGCAGCTTCAGAGGGGACACAGATACGCAGTATTTT.